Sequencing of this T cell receptor beta chain was carried out in a study of blood T cell repertoires in COVID-19 (dated by TCRdb to the early 2020s). Background on the whole study: Collaborator samples came from the United States, Italy and Spain and covered acute and convalescent phases of COVID-19. Nearly every sample came with metadata listing a de-identified subject ID, COVID-19 status, age in years and sex. Samples came from the ongoing ImmuneRACE study (first 160 participants) plus 1,254 subjects from 6 global collaborators. The dataset comprised deeply sampled blood TCRbeta repertoires from subjects exposed to, actively infected with, or recovered from COVID-19. The material from the prospective study consisted of cDNA or gDNA derived from T cells, B-cell-depleted T cells, or PBMCs. Where available, HLA class I and class II types were obtained from metadata supplied by the sample provider rather than from assay-based typing. The repertoires were released in a freely available public database intended as a resource for research on the immune response to SARS-CoV-2. Broader findings and caveats from the paper: The amount of clinical and demographic metadata varied by source and participant and was provided uncurated.

The immunoSEQ Assay, a bias-controlled multiplex PCR, was used to amplify TCRbeta CDR3 regions from genomic DNA. Turning to the authors' computational methods: Within the assay, amplification of reference gene primers was used to estimate how many nucleated cells each sample contained. To quantify the absolute abundance of each unique TCRbeta CDR3 rearrangement, sequence reads were collapsed and filtered. For each sample, productive Simpson clonality was calculated by taking the square root of Simpson's diversity index across productive rearrangements. TCRdb mirrors the immuneACCESS table, restricted to in-frame sequences. Some clones are absent from its copies; in checked studies, under half trace to an unresolved V gene, and the reason for the others is unknown. The V and J calls and the clone size are those of that table, but D and trimming were determined from the DNA. The table for this sample lists roughly 350,000 clones; about 88% of them were counted only once. The top ten hold around 6.6% of the sample.

V and J are truncated by 9 bases and 4 bases respectively, leaving an intervening sequence of 15 bases. Inclusive of the bounding cysteine and phenylalanine, the CDR3 is 13 residues long. Just CDR3 DNA is preserved here, 39 bases in frame from base 1. Taken from the germline V gene, the CDR1 and CDR2 loops are MNHEY and SVGAGI. At one collaborating source in Seattle, patients were enrolled during active infection and were followed longitudinally through the course of disease. The collaborating institutions used their own protocols to collect whole blood in K2EDTA tubes. For TCRbeta analysis, collaborator samples were shipped as frozen whole blood, as isolated PBMCs, or as DNA extracted from either sample type. As for this clone: The target of this receptor is not known. Per-base qualities were not stored, and no clone one base away is much larger.

The specimen sequenced was peripheral blood. The chain is made from TRBV6-5 and TRBJ1-1; a tentative D match to TRBD1 spans 5 bases. The receptor was isolated from a woman in her seventies with COVID-19, enrolled during active disease. The CDR3 protein: CASNGQAGTEAFF. The bases read TGTGCCAGTAACGGACAAGCGGGCACTGAAGCTTTCTTT.